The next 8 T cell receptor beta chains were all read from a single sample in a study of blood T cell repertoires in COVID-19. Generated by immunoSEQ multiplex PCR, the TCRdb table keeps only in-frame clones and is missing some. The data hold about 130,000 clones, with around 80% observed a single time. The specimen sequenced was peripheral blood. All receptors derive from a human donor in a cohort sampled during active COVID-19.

The CDR3 DNA is TGTGCCAGCAGTTGGTATTCGGTCACTGAAGCTTTCTTT. Amino acid sequence: CASSWYSVTEAFF. V and J are TRBV6-5 and TRBJ1-1; D is unclear. Trimming stripped 4 bases from V and 4 bases from J, with 10 bases between. Germline V gene data show CDR1 as MNHEY and CDR2 as SVGAGI. This CDR3 contains 13 residues.

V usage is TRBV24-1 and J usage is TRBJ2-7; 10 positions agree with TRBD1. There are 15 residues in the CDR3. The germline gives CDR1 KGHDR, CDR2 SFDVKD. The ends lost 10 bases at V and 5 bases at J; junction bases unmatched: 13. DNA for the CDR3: TGTGCCACAACCGGGACAGGGGACCGCGCCCACGAGCAGTACTTC. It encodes CATTGTGDRAHEQYF.

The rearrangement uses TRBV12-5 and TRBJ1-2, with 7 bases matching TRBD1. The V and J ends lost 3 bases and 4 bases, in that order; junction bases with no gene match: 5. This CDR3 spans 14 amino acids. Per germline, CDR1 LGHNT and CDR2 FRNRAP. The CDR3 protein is CASGFAGTAYGYTF. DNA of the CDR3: TGTGCTAGTGGTTTTGCAGGGACAGCCTATGGCTACACCTTC.

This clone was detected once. CDR3 DNA sequence: TGTGCCAGCGGATCAGCCCCAGACACTAACTATGGCTACACCTTC. Translated: CASGSAPDTNYGYTF. The J gene is TRBJ1-2, the V gene TRBV28; no firm D call. V was pared by 8 bases and J by 0 bases, with 16 bases between. The germline V gene encodes CDR1 MDHEN and CDR2 SYDVKM. The CDR3 is 15 amino acids.

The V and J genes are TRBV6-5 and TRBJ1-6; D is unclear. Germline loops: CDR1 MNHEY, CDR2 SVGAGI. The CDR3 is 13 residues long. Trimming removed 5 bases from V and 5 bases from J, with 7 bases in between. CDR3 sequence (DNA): TGTGCCAGCAGTCCTACTAATAATTCACCCCTCCACTTT. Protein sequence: CASSPTNNSPLHF.

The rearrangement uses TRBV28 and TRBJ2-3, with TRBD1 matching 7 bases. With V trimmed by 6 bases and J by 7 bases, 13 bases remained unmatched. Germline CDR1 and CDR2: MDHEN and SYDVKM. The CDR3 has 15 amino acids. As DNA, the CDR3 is TGTGCCAGCAGACCTCACATAACAGGGGCGAATACGCAGTATTTT. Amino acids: CASRPHITGANTQYF.

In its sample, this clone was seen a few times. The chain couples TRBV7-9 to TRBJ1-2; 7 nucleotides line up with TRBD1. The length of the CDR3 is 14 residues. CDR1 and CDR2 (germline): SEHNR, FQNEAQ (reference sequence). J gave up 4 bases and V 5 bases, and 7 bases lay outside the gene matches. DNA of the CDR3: TGTGCCAGCAGCCTAGACAGGGCTGGCTATGGCTACACCTTC. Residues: CASSLDRAGYGYTF.

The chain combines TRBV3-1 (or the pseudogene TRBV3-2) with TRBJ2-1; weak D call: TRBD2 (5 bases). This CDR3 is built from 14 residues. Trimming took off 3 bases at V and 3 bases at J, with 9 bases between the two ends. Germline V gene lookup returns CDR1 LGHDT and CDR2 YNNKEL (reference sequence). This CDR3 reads CASSHQDFYNEQFF. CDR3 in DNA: TGTGCCAGCAGCCACCAGGACTTCTACAATGAGCAGTTCTTC.